The 23 T cell receptor beta chains in this list originate from one sample, sequenced in a study of Ad26.COV2.S vaccination and SARS-CoV-2 variants. Data came from immunoSEQ multiplex PCR; TCRdb stores just in-frame clones and leaves some out. This table holds some 300,000 clones, about 86% found once. Specified treatment: roughly 19 received Ad26.COV2.S at low or high dose, single or two shots; about 5 received placebo; per-sample allocation not given. On day 63 after the first injection, vaccine and placebo recipients gave samples. The source was peripheral blood, collected in a trial of Ad26.COV2.S vaccine versus placebo. Receptors were obtained from a person aged 18-65 years who received the Ad26.COV2.S COVID-19 vaccine or a placebo.

This chain links TRBV11-2 with TRBJ1-1; D is unresolved. Trimming stripped 8 bases from V and 2 bases from J, with 18 bases between. Germline CDR1 and CDR2: SGHAT and FQNNGV. The CDR3 is 15 amino acids. The CDR3 bases are TGTGCCAGCCGAGCTTTAGGACTCTCAAACACTGAAGCTTTCTTT. Encoded protein: CASRALGLSNTEAFF.

V gene TRBV10-3 combines with J gene TRBJ2-3; 7 bases align to TRBD2. The germline gives CDR1 ENHRY, CDR2 SYGVKD. Trimming removed 7 bases from V and 6 bases from J; junction bases left unmatched: 13. The CDR3 spans 15 residues. CDR3 region: CAITSGRGKVDTQYF. For the CDR3, the DNA is TGTGCCATCACGAGTGGGCGGGGGAAAGTCGATACGCAGTATTTT.

V gene TRBV4-1 combines with J gene TRBJ2-7, with 7 positions matching TRBD1. In germline, CDR1 is MGHRA, CDR2 YSYEKL. With V trimmed by 4 bases and J by 2 bases, 8 bases remained unmatched. CDR3 length equals 15 residues. CDR3 DNA: TGCGCCAGCAGCCGGGGGACAGACCGTACCTACGAGCAGTACTTC. It translates to CASSRGTDRTYEQYF.

The chain uses TRBV5-4 and TRBJ2-5; 13 bases are a match to TRBD2. CDR3 length equals 15 residues. V lost 0 bases to trimming and J lost 4 bases; unmatched junction nucleotides: 0. The germline CDR1 and CDR2 sequences are SGHNT and YYREEE (reference sequence). The CDR3 DNA reads TGTGCCAGCAGCTTGGGACTAGCGGGGGGAGAGACCCAGTACTTC. It is translated as CASSLGLAGGETQYF.

The V and J genes are TRBV25-1 and TRBJ2-3; D perhaps matches TRBD1 (6 bases). Germline CDR1 and CDR2: MGHDK and SYGVNS. Trimming pared 7 bases from V and 3 bases from J, leaving 20 bases between. The CDR3 has 16 residues. The CDR3 nucleotides read TGTGCCAGCACCCCGGTCAGGGGATACACGACAGATACGCAGTATTTT. It translates to CASTPVRGYTTDTQYF.

The V gene is TRBV5-5, the J gene TRBJ2-5, with D uncertain. Trimming removed 3 bases at V and 4 bases at J, with 10 bases between. The CDR3 is 13 residues long. Germline V gene data show CDR1 as SGHKS and CDR2 as YYEKEE (reference sequence). Here the CDR3 DNA reads TGTGCCAGCAGCTCCCTCTTAGCAGAGACCCAGTACTTC. It translates to CASSSLLAETQYF. Using reference TRBV5-5 and TRBJ2-5 for the parts outside the CDR3, the full variable domain is DAGVTQSPTHLIKTRGQQVTLRCSPISGHKSVSWYQQVLGQGPQFIFQYYEKEERGRGNFPDRFSARQFPNYSSELNVNALLLGDSALYLCASSSLLAETQYFGPGTRLLVL.

With regard to this clone: One junction end does not reproduce the germline sequence, and a read error may be involved. Other DNA sequences within the sample encode an identical CDR3. The chain couples TRBV11-3 to TRBJ2-1; D is undetermined. Per germline, CDR1 SGHNT and CDR2 YENEEA. CDR3 size: 12 residues. The DNA for the CDR3 is TGTGCCAGCAGCTTAGACGCGGATGAACAGTTCTTC. Translating it yields CASSLDADEQFF.

The rearrangement links TRBV5-1 to TRBJ2-7; the D is unclear. Germline V gene sequence: CDR1 SGHRS, CDR2 YFSETQ. CDR3 length: 13 residues. Trimming took 4 bases from V and 2 from J, leaving 10 bases between them. The DNA of the CDR3 is TGCGCCAGCAGCCTGCCCGGAACCTACGAGCAGTACTTC. Protein: CASSLPGTYEQYF.

V gene TRBV2 combines with J gene TRBJ2-3, with no clear D. V was pared by 7 bases and J by 2 bases, with 13 bases between. Looked up from germline, CDR1 is SNHLY and CDR2 is FYNNEI. The CDR3 runs 14 residues. The CDR3: CASKYVLYTDTQYF. The CDR3 bases are TGTGCCAGCAAGTACGTCCTTTACACAGATACGCAGTATTTT.

The V and J genes are TRBV30 and TRBJ1-5; 7 bases are shared with TRBD1. The V gene's germline CDR1 is GTSNPN and CDR2 SVGIG (reference sequence). The CDR3 loop spans 13 amino acids. J was trimmed by 5 bases and V by 2 bases; bases with no gene match: 3. In DNA, the CDR3 is TGTGCCTGGAGTCGAGACAGGGATCAGCCCCAGCATTTT. Translated: CAWSRDRDQPQHF.

V is TRBV7-5 and J is TRBJ1-1. TRBV7-5 is a pseudogene. CDR3 length equals 16 residues. CDR3 loop: CVRSLKRFRGGTEAFF. The CDR3 coding sequence is TGTGTCAGAAGCTTAAAAAGGTTCAGGGGAGGAACTGAAGCTTTCTTT.

The J gene is TRBJ2-5, the V gene TRBV4-1; 12 bases match TRBD2. CDR3 length: 15 residues. V was pared by 4 bases and J by 4 bases, with 4 bases of the junction left unmatched. The germline gives CDR1 MGHRA, CDR2 YSYEKL. CDR3 sequence reads: CASSPLAGGRETQYF. The CDR3 DNA follows: TGCGCCAGCAGCCCTCTAGCGGGGGGGCGAGAGACCCAGTACTTC.

The chain joins TRBV6-5 to TRBJ2-3; D may be TRBD1 or TRBD2 (5 bases each). The CDR3 is 16 residues long. Germline V CDR1 and CDR2: MNHEY, SVGAGI. V was cut by 0 bases and J by 3 bases, with 13 bases left in between. The CDR3 DNA reads as TGTGCCAGCAGTTACTCGTGGGGGAAAGGGACAGATACGCAGTATTTT. Its protein is CASSYSWGKGTDTQYF.

The V and J genes are TRBV2 and TRBJ1-6; D gene unclear. The CDR3 is made up of 16 amino acids. V was clipped by 2 bases and J by 3 bases, with 11 bases between them. CDR1 is SNHLY, CDR2 FYNNEI, per germline. The CDR3, as DNA: TGTGCCAGCAGTGAAAGGGCCCCGAGCTATAATTCACCCCTCCACTTT. Its translation: CASSERAPSYNSPLHF.

V is TRBV19 and J is TRBJ1-1; D not resolved. This CDR3 is built from 13 residues. Between the trimmed V and J ends, which lost 4 bases and 4 bases, there was a span of 10 bases. CDR1 is LNHDA and CDR2 is SQIVND in the germline V gene (reference sequence). The CDR3 protein is CASSTQKGTEAFF. In DNA, the CDR3 is TGTGCCAGTAGTACCCAAAAGGGCACTGAAGCTTTCTTT.

The CDR3 here is CASSELGPAEKLFF. CDR3 DNA: TGTGCCAGCAGTGAACTCGGCCCGGCGGAAAAACTGTTTTTT. The chain combines TRBV6-1 with TRBJ1-4; D not certain. The CDR3 spans 14 residues. V gave up 2 bases and J gave up 8 bases, with 12 bases separating them. Germline V gene sequence: CDR1 MNHNS, CDR2 SASEGT.

This chain's CDR3 is CASSQDWEIQGAFF. The CDR3 coding sequence is TGCGCCAGCAGCCAAGATTGGGAGATACAGGGAGCTTTCTTT. This chain connects TRBV4-3 to TRBJ1-1; tentatively, D is TRBD1 (6 bases). Germline V CDR1 and CDR2: LGHNA, YSLEER. The CDR3 extends over 14 amino acids. Trimming left V 0 bases short and J 10 bases short, with 15 bases between.

The genes are TRBV6-2 or TRBV6-3 and TRBJ2-1; possible D gene TRBD2, 7 bases. Germline values: CDR1 MNHEY, CDR2 SVGEGT. This CDR3 comprises 14 residues. The V end lost 5 bases, the J end lost 2 bases, and 10 bases lay between the germline ends. The CDR3 region has the DNA TGTGCCAGCAGTACGGGGGGCGCCTACAATGAGCAGTTCTTC. Its translation is CASSTGGAYNEQFF.

The gene calls are TRBV21-1 and TRBJ2-7; the table gives TRBD1 as D, unverified against the DNA. TRBV21-1 is described as a pseudogene. The CDR3 totals 15 residues. The CDR3 is CASSSPGDRGYEQYF. Here the CDR3 DNA reads TGTGCCAGCAGCTCCCCCGGGGACAGGGGCTACGAGCAGTACTTC.

J is TRBJ1-2 and V is TRBV27, with D possibly being TRBD1 (5 bases). The CDR3 consists of 12 residues. Germline CDR1 reads MNHEY; CDR2 reads SMNVEV (reference sequence). The ends were cut back, 9 bases at V and 6 bases at J, with 14 bases in the middle. DNA for the CDR3: TGTGCCAGTTCGGGAAGAGGGGATGGCTACACCTTC. Encoded protein: CASSGRGDGYTF.

Written as DNA, the CDR3 is TGCGCCAGCAGCTTCGGACCGGCGGCAACTAATGAAAAACTGTTTTTT. The encoded protein is CASSFGPAATNEKLFF. The chain combines TRBV5-1 with TRBJ1-4; no clear D gene. The germline CDR1 and CDR2 sequences are SGHRS and YFSETQ. The V and J ends lost 2 bases and 0 bases respectively, with 11 bases between them. The CDR3 is made up of 16 amino acids.

The chain combines TRBV6-4 with TRBJ1-1; TRBD1 might be the D (5 bases). Germline V gives CDR1 MRHNA, CDR2 SNTAGT. V was pared by 3 bases and J by 7 bases, with 12 bases between. The CDR3 spans 13 residues. The CDR3 bases are TGTGCCAGCAGTGATAGACCCGGGGGTGAAGCTTTCTTT. Translation gives CASSDRPGGEAFF.

The V and J genes are TRBV5-4 and TRBJ2-5, with TRBD1 matching 7 bases. The CDR3 is made up of 16 amino acids. Per the germline V gene, CDR1 is SGHNT and CDR2 is YYREEE (reference sequence). Losses at the gene ends were 0 bases for V and 6 bases for J; bases not matched to a gene: 11. This chain's CDR3 is CASSLVQQGQGKTQYF. In nucleotides, the CDR3 is TGTGCCAGCAGCTTGGTCCAACAGGGGCAGGGGAAGACCCAGTACTTC. Drawing the rest from reference TRBV5-4 and TRBJ2-5, the complete variable domain is ETGVTQSPTHLIKTRGQQVTLRCSSQSGHNTVSWYQQALGQGPQFIFQYYREEENGRGNFPPRFSGLQFPNYSSELNVNALELDDSALYLCASSLVQQGQGKTQYFGPGTRLLVL.